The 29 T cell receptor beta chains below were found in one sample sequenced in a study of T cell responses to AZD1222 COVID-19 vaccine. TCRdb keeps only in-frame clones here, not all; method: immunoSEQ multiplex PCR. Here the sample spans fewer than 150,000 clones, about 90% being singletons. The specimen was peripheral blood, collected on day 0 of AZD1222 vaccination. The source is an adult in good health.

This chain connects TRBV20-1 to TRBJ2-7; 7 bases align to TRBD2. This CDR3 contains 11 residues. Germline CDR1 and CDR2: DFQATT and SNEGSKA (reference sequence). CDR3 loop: CSPASGYEQYF. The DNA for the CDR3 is TGCAGCCCGGCTAGCGGATATGAGCAGTACTTC.

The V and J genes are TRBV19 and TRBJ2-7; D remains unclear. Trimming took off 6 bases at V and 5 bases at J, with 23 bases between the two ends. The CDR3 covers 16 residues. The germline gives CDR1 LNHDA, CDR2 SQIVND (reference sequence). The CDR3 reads CASSSLLTEIGDEQYF. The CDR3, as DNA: TGTGCCAGTAGCTCGCTCCTTACTGAGATTGGTGACGAGCAGTACTTC.

In DNA form, the CDR3 reads TGTGCCAGCAGCCTTCGGACAGGGGCTAATGAAAAACTGTTTTTT. Translating it yields CASSLRTGANEKLFF. The chain couples TRBV9 to TRBJ1-4; 9 bases line up with TRBD1. V shed 4 bases and J 3 bases; nucleotides not matched to a gene: 4. CDR3 length: 15 amino acids. CDR1 SGDLS and CDR2 YYNGEE come from the germline V gene.

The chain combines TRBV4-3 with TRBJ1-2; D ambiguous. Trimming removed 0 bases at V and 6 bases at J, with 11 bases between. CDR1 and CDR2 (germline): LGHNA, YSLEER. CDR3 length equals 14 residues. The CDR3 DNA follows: TGCGCCAGCAGCCAAGATAGGCAGTCCCATGGCTACACCTTC. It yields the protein CASSQDRQSHGYTF.

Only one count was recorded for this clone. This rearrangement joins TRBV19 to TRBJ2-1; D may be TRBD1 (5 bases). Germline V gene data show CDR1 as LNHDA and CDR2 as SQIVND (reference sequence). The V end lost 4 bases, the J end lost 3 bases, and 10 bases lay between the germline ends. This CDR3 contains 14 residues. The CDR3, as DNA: TGTGCCAGTAGTACAGGGAATCTCTACAATGAGCAGTTCTTC. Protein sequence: CASSTGNLYNEQFF.

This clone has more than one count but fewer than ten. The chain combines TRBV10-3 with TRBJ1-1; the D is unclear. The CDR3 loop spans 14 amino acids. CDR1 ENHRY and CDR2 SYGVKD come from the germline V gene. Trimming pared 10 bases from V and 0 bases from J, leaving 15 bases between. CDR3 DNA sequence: TGTGCCACAACGGGCGGGGAAATGAACACTGAAGCTTTCTTT. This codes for CATTGGEMNTEAFF.

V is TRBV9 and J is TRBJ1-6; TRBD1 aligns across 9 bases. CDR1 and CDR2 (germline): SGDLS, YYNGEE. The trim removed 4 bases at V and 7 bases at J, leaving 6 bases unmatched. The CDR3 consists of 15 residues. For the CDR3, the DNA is TGTGCCAGCAGCACGAGACAGGGGGGCAATTCACCCCTCCACTTT. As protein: CASSTRQGGNSPLHF.

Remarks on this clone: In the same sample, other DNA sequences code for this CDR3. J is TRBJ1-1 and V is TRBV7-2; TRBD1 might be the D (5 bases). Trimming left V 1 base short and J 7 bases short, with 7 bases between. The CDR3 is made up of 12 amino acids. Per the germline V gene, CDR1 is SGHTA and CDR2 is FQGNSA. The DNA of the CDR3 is TGTGCCAGCAGCTTAGACAGGAGTGAAGCTTTCTTT. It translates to CASSLDRSEAFF.

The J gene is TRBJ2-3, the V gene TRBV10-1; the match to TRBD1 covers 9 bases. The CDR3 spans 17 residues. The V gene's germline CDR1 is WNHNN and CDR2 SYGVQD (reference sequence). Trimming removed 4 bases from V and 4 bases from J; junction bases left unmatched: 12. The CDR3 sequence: CASSAQTPGQGADTQYF. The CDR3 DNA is TGCGCCAGCAGTGCCCAAACCCCGGGACAGGGAGCAGATACGCAGTATTTT.

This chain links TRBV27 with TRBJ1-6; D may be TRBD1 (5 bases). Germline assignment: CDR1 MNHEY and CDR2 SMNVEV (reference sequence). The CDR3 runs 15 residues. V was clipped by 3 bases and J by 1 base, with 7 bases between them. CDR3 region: CASSFRESYNSPLHF. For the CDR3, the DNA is TGTGCCAGCAGTTTCAGGGAATCCTATAATTCACCCCTCCACTTT.

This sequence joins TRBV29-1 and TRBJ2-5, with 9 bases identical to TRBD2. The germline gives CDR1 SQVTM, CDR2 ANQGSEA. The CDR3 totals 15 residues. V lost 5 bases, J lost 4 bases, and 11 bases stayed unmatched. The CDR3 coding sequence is TGCAGCGTTACCCACTTAGCGGGAGTAGGAGAGACCCAGTACTTC. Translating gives CSVTHLAGVGETQYF.

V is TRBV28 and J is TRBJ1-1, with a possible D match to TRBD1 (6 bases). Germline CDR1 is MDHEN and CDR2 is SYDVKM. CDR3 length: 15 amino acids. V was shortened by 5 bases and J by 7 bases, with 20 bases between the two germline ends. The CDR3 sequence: CASSVTTARGVEAFF. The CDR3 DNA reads TGTGCCAGCAGTGTAACAACAGCCAGGGGAGTTGAAGCTTTCTTT.

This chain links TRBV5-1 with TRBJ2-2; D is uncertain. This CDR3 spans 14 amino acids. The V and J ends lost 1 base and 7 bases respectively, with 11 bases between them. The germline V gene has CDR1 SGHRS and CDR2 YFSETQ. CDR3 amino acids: CASSLQGQGGELFF. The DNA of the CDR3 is TGCGCCAGCAGCTTGCAAGGGCAAGGCGGGGAGCTGTTTTTT.

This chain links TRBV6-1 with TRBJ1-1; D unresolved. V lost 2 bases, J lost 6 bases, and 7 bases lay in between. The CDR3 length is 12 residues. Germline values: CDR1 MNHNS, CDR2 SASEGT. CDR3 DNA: TGTGCCAGCAGTGAAAAGAGACCTGAAGCTTTCTTT. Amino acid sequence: CASSEKRPEAFF.

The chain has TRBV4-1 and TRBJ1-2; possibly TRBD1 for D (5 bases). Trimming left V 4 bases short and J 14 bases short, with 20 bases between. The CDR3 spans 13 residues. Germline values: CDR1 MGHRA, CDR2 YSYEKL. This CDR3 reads CASSRPGPPGSTF. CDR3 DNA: TGCGCCAGCAGCCGTCCGGGACCACCGGGCTCGACCTTC.

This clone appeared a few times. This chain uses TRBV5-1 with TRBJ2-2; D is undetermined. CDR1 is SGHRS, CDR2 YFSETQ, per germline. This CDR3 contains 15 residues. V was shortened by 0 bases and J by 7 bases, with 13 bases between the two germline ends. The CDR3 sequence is CASSLVSQAVGELFF. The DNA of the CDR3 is TGCGCCAGCAGCTTGGTGTCTCAGGCGGTCGGGGAGCTGTTTTTT.

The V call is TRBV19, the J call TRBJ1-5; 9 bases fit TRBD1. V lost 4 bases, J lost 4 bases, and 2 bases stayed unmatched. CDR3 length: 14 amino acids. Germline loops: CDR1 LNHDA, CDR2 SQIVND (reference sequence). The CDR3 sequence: CASSRDRENQPQHF. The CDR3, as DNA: TGTGCCAGTAGTAGGGACAGGGAAAATCAGCCCCAGCATTTT.

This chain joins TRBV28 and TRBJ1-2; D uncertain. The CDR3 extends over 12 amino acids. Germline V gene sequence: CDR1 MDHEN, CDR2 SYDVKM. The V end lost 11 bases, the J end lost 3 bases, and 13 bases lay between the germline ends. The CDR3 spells CAVRQLYYGYTF. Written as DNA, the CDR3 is TGTGCCGTACGGCAGTTATACTATGGCTACACCTTC.

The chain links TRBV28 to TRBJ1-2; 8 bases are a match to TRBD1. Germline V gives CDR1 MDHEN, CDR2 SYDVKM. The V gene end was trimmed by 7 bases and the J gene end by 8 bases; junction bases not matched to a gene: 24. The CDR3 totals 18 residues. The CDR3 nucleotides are TGTGCCAGCATCTCTCCCCTCGTCGGACAGGGTGGCGTACGGGGCTACACCTTC. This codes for CASISPLVGQGGVRGYTF.

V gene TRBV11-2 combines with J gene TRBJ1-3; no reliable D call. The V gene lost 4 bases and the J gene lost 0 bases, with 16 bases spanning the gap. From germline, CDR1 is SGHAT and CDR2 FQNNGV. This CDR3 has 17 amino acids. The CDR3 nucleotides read TGTGCCAGCAGCTCAACTTCGCGGGTTCACTCTGGAAACACCATATATTTT. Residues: CASSSTSRVHSGNTIYF.

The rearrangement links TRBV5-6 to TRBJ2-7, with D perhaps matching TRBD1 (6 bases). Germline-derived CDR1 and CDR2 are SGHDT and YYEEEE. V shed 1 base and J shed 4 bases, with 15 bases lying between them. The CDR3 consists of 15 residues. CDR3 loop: CASSLQAQGLYEQYF. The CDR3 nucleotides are TGTGCCAGCAGCTTGCAGGCACAGGGCCTATACGAGCAGTACTTC.

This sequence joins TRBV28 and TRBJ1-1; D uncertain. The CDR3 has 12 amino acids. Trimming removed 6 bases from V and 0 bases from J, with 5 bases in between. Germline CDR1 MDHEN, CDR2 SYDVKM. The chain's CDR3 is CASSGLNTEAFF. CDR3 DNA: TGTGCCAGCAGCGGCCTGAACACTGAAGCTTTCTTT.

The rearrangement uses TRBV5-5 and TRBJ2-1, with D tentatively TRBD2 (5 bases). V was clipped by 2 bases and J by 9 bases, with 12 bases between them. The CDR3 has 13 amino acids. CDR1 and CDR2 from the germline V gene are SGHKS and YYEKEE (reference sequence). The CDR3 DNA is TGTGCCAGCAGCTTTCTACTTGAGGGTGAGCAGTTCTTC. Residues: CASSFLLEGEQFF.

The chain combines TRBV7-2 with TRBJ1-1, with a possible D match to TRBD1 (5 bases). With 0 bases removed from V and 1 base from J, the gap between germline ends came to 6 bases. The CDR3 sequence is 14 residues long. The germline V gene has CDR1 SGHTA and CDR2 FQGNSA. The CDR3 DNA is TGTGCCAGCAGCTTAGCGACAGCGAACACTGAAGCTTTCTTT. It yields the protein CASSLATANTEAFF.

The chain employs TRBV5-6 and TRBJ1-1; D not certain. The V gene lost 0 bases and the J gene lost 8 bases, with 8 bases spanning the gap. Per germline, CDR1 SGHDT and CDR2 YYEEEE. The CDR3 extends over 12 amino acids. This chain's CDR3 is CASSLVAGEAFF. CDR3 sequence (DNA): TGTGCCAGCAGCTTGGTTGCAGGAGAAGCTTTCTTT.

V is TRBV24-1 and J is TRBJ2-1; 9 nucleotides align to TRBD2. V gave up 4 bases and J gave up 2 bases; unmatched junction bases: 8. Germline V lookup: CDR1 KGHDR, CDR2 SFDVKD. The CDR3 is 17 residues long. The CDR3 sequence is CATSEQGGLAAYNEQFF. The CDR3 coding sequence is TGTGCCACCAGTGAACAAGGGGGACTAGCAGCCTACAATGAGCAGTTCTTC.

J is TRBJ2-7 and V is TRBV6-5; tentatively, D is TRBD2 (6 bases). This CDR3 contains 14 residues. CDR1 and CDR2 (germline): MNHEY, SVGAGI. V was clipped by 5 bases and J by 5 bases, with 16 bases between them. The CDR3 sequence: CASSTRGFSDEQYF. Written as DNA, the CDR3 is TGTGCCAGCAGTACCCGGGGGTTCAGCGACGAGCAGTACTTC.

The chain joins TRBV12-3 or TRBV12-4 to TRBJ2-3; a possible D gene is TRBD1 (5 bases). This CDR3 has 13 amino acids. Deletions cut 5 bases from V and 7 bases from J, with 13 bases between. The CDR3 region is CASSPGPIYTQYF. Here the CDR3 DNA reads TGTGCCAGCAGTCCAGGGCCCATATATACGCAGTATTTT.

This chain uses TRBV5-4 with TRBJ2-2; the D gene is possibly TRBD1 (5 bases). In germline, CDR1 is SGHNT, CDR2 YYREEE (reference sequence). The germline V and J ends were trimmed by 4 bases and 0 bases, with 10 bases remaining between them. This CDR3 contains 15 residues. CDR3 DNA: TGTGCCAGCAGCCTGATGACAGCGAACACCGGGGAGCTGTTTTTT. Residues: CASSLMTANTGELFF.